This T cell receptor (beta chain) is drawn from a study of T-cell reconstitution after alpha-beta-depleted transplantation in children. Points from the study as a whole: Two months or so post-transplant, alpha-beta T cells reportedly derived from several hundred expanded graft clones. Surviving recipient T cells and thymic progenitors produced the high day-60 TCRbeta diversity seen in some patients. It was newly produced T cells that mostly accounted for T-cell counts and diversity one year after transplant.

V dropped 1 base and J dropped 8 bases, with 15 bases sitting between them. The length of the CDR3 is 15 residues. Germline assignment: CDR1 LNHNV and CDR2 YYDKDF (reference sequence). The TCRbeta library was prepared with unique molecular identifiers. Each CDR3 protein is one row after TCRdb ran MiXCR on the PCR reads. The top ten hold around 2% of the sample, which has hundreds of thousands of distinct CDR3 sequences, roughly a tenth seen once. This clonotype came up many times. Its specificity is not known. The sequencing used PBMCs, collected before TCRalphabeta/CD19-depleted stem cell transplant. The chain carries TRBV15 and TRBJ2-4; D is perhaps TRBD2 (6 bases). The clonotype was recovered from a child aged 2 to 10 with inherited bone marrow failure, due to receive a stem cell transplant. CDR3 loop: CATSRVETSRDIQYF. CDR3 nucleotides: TGTGCCACCAGCAGAGTCGAAACTAGCAGGGACATTCAGTACTTC.